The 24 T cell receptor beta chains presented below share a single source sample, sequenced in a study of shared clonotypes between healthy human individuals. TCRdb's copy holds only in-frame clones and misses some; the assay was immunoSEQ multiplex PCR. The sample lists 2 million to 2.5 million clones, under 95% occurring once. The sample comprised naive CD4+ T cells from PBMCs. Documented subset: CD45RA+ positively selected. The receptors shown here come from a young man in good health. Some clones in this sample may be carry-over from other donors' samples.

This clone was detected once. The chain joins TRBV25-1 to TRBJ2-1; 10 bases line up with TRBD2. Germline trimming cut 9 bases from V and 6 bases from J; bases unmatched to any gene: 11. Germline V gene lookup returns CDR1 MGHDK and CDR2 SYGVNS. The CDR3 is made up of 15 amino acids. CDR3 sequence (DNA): TGTGCCAGTAGGGCGACTAGCGGGTGGGGCAATGAGCAGTTCTTC. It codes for CASRATSGWGNEQFF.

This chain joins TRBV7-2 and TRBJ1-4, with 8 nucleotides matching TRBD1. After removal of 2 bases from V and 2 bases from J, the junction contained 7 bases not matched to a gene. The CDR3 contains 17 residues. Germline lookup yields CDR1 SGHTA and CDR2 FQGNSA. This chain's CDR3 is CASSLIGTGLTNEKLFF. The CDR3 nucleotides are TGTGCCAGCAGCTTAATCGGGACAGGTCTTACTAATGAAAAACTGTTTTTT.

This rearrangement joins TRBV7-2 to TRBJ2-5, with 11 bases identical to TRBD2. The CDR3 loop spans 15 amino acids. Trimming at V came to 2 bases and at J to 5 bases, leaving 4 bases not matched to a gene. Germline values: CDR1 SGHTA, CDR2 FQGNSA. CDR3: CASSLTSGSSETQYF. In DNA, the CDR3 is TGTGCCAGCAGCTTAACTAGCGGGAGTTCGGAGACCCAGTACTTC.

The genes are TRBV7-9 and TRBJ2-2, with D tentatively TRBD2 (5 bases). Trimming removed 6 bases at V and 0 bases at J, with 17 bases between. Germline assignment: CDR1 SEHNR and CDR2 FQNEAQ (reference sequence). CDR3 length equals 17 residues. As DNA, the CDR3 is TGTGCCAGCAGTCGCGTTTCAGGAGGAACGAACACCGGGGAGCTGTTTTTT. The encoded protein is CASSRVSGGTNTGELFF.

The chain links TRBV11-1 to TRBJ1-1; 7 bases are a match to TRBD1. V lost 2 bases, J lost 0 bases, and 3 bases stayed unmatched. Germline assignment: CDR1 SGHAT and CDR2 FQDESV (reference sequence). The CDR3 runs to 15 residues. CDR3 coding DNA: TGTGCCAGCAGCTTACAGGGGGTAGTGAACACTGAAGCTTTCTTT. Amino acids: CASSLQGVVNTEAFF.

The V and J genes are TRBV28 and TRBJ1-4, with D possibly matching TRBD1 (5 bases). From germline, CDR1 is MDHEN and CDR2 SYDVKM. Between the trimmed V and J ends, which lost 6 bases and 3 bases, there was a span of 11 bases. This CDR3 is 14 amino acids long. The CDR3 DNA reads TGTGCCAGCAGCATCGGGGGTTCTAATGAAAAACTGTTTTTT. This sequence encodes CASSIGGSNEKLFF.

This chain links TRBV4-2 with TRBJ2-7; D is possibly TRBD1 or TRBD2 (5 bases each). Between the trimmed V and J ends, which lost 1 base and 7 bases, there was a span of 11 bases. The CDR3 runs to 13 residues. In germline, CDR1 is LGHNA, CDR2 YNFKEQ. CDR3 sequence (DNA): TGTGCCAGCAGCCAAGGGGACGTTTGGGAGCAGTACTTC. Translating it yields CASSQGDVWEQYF.

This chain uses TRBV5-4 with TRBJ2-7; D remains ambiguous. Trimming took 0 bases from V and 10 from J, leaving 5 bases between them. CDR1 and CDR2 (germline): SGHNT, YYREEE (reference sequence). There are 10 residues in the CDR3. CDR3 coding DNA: TGTGCCAGCAGCTTGGGGTGTCAGTACTTC. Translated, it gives CASSLGCQYF.

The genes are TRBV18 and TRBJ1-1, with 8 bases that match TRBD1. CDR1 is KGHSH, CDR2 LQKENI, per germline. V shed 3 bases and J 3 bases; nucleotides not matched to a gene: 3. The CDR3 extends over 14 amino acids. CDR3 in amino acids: CASSPDREDTEAFF. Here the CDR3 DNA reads TGTGCCAGCTCACCGGACAGGGAGGACACTGAAGCTTTCTTT.

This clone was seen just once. The CDR3 nucleotides are TGTGCCACCAGCAGAGATTTTCGGGAGAGCACTGAAGCTTTCTTT. It translates to CATSRDFRESTEAFF. This chain uses TRBV15 with TRBJ1-1; D gene uncertain. Germline CDR1 reads LNHNV; CDR2 reads YYDKDF (reference sequence). V shed 0 bases and J shed 4 bases, with 12 bases lying between them. CDR3 length: 15 residues.

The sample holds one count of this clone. The CDR3 region is CASSQTGTGFRETQYF. CDR3 coding DNA: TGTGCCAGCAGTCAAACCGGGACAGGGTTTCGGGAGACCCAGTACTTC. The chain uses TRBV28 and TRBJ2-5; 9 nucleotides agree with TRBD1. Germline lookup yields CDR1 MDHEN and CDR2 SYDVKM. J lost 5 bases, V lost 5 bases, and 12 bases had no gene match. The CDR3 is made up of 16 amino acids. The full variable domain, in which reference TRBV28 and TRBJ2-5 provide the parts outside the CDR3, is DVKVTQSSRYLVKRTGEKVFLECVQDMDHENMFWYRQDPGLGLRLIYFSYDVKMKEKGDIPEGYSVSREKKERFSLILESASTNQTSMYLCASSQTGTGFRETQYFGPGTRLLVL.

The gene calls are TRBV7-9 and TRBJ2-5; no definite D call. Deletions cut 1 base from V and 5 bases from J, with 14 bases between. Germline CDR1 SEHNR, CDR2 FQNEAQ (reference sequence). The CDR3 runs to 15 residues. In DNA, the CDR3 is TGTGCCAGCAGCTTAGGGGCCCGCCTCTGGGAGACCCAGTACTTC. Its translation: CASSLGARLWETQYF.

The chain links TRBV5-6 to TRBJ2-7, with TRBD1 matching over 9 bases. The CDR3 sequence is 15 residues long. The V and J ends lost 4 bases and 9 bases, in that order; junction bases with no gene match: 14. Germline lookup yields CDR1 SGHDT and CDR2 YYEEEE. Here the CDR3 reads CASSQGGTGRKVQYF. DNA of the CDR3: TGTGCCAGCAGCCAGGGCGGGACAGGGCGCAAGGTGCAGTACTTC.

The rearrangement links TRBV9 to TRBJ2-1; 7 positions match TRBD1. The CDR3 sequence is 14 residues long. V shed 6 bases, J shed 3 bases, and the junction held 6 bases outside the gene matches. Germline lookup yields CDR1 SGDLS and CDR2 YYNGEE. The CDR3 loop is CASNPGQNYNEQFF. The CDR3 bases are TGTGCCAGCAACCCGGGACAGAACTACAATGAGCAGTTCTTC.

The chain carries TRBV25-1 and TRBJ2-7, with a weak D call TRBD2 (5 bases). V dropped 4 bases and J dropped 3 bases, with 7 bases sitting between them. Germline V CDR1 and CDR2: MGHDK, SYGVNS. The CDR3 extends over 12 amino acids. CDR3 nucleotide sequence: TGTGCCAGCAGTGCCCGGGGCTACGAGCAGTACTTC. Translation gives CASSARGYEQYF.

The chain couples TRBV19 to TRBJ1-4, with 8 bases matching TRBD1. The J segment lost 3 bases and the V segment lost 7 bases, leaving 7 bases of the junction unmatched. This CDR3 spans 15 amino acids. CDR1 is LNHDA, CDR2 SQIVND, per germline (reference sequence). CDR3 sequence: CASTATGASNEKLFF. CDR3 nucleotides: TGTGCCAGTACTGCGACAGGGGCCTCTAATGAAAAACTGTTTTTT.

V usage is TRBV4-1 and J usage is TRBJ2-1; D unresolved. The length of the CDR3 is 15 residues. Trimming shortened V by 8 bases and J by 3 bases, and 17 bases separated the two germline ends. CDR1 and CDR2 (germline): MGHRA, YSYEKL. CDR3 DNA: TGCGCCAGCGGAGAGACCGGACCTCTCTACAATGAGCAGTTCTTC. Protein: CASGETGPLYNEQFF.

The CDR3 sequence: CASSPSSGDTQYF. Here the CDR3 DNA reads TGCGCCAGCAGCCCTTCTAGCGGAGATACGCAGTATTTT. V is TRBV4-3 and J is TRBJ2-3; 7 bases agree with TRBD2. Germline loops: CDR1 LGHNA, CDR2 YSLEER. The CDR3 runs 13 residues. V shed 4 bases and J 5 bases; nucleotides not matched to a gene: 3.

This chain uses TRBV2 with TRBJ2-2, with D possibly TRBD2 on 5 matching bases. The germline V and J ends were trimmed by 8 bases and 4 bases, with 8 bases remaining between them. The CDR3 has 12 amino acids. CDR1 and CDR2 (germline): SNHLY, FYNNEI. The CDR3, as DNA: TGTGCCAGCGGACTGGGCACCGGGGAGCTGTTTTTT. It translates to CASGLGTGELFF.

The CDR3 DNA reads as TGCGCCAGCAGCCGCGAACGGACTAGCGTTTACTCAGATACGCAGTATTTT. Translated: CASSRERTSVYSDTQYF. This chain connects TRBV5-1 to TRBJ2-3; 9 nucleotides agree with TRBD2. The V gene end was trimmed by 4 bases and the J gene end by 4 bases; junction bases not matched to a gene: 13. The germline gives CDR1 SGHRS, CDR2 YFSETQ. CDR3 size: 17 residues. The full variable domain, with the rest looked up from reference TRBV5-1 and TRBJ2-3, is KAGVTQTPRYLIKTRGQQVTLSCSPISGHRSVSWYQQTPGQGLQFLFEYFSETQRNKGNFPGRFSGRQFSNSRSEMNVSTLELGDSALYLCASSRERTSVYSDTQYFGPGTRLTVL.

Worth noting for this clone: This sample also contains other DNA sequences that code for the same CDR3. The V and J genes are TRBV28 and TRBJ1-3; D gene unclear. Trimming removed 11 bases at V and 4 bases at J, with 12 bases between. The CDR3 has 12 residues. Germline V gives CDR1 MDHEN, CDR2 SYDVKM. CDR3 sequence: CALGGPGNTIYF. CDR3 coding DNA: TGTGCCCTGGGTGGACCCGGAAACACCATATATTTT.

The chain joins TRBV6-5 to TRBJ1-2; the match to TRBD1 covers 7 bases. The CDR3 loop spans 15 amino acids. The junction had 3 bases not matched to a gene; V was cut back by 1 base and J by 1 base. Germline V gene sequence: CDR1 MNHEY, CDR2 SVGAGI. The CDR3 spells CASSYFNRGNYGYTF. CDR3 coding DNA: TGTGCCAGCAGTTACTTTAACAGGGGTAACTATGGCTACACCTTC.

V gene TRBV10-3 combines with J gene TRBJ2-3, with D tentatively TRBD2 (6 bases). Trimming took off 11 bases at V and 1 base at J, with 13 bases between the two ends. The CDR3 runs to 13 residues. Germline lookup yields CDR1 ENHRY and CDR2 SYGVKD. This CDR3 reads CALSLAGTDTQYF. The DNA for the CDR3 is TGTGCCCTGTCACTAGCAGGCACAGATACGCAGTATTTT.

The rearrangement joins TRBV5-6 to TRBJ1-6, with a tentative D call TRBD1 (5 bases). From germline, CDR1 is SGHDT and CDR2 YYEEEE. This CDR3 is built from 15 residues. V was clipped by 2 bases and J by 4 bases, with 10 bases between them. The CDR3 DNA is TGTGCCAGCAGCTTAGCGGGACGGTATAATTCACCCCTCCACTTT. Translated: CASSLAGRYNSPLHF.